The clone carrying this TCR beta chain was detected only once. Each CDR3 protein is one row after TCRdb ran MiXCR on the RT-PCR reads. Of about 2,500 distinct CDR3 sequences in the sample, 86% are singletons; the top ten hold roughly 4.2%. The data were taken from a study of yellow fever vaccine responses in identical twins. Source: T cells from blood (PBMCs), unsorted or a sorted subset (not recorded which), taken before or after yellow fever vaccination (not recorded which). The receptor comes from a young woman who received the yellow fever vaccine.

In DNA form, the CDR3 reads TGTGCCAGCAATCCAGAGACCCAGTACTTC. Amino acid sequence: CASNPETQYF. The V gene is TRBV2, the J gene TRBJ2-5, with unresolved D. Per the germline V gene, CDR1 is SNHLY and CDR2 is FYNNEI. The CDR3 covers 10 residues. V lost 7 bases to trimming and J lost 4 bases, with 4 bases between them.